The 28 T cell receptor beta chains reported below all come from one sample, sequenced in a study of tumor-infiltrating lymphocytes in primary liver carcinoma (dated by TCRdb to about 2017). For sequencing, an Illumina HiSeq 2500 was employed. A constant-region primer and ProtoScript II reverse transcriptase were used to reverse-transcribe TCRbeta-specific cDNA from about 530 ng total RNA. The TCRbeta libraries were prepared through three rounds of nested multiplex PCR following a slightly modified ARM-PCR procedure. Multiplex TRBV1-TRBV30 forward primers and a Cbeta reverse primer were used in the first two PCR rounds, each of which was run for approximately 9 cycles. Using fastp at Q25 and MiXCR, TCRdb reprocessed the public reads and kept productive beta chains. Each record represents a unique CDR3 protein, reported with the most common genes and DNA among its rows. Counted in this sample were 80,000 to 100,000 distinct CDR3 sequences; around 70% of them appeared once. The biggest ten clones account for approximately 30% of the sample.

Without any cell sorting, total RNA and DNA were co-extracted from about 20-30 mg of bulk tissue using the AllPrep DNA/RNA mini kit. Sample: tumor-adjacent normal liver tissue. Receptors were obtained from a middle-aged man with primary liver carcinoma and hepatitis B virus infection.

As concerns this clonotype: A much larger clone is a single base away; this may be a read error. This chain connects TRBV6-1 to TRBJ2-5, with D possibly called TRBD1 or TRBD2 (5 bases each). This CDR3 has 13 amino acids. CDR1 is MNHNS, CDR2 SASEGT, per germline. V was clipped by 7 bases and J by 5 bases, with 14 bases between them. CDR3 in amino acids: CASKEGSPETQYF. The CDR3 coding sequence is TGTGCCAGCAAAGAGGGGAGCCCGGAGACCCAGTACTTC.

There are many counts of this clonotype. This chain links TRBV29-1 with TRBJ2-2, with 8 positions matching TRBD2. This CDR3 region has 14 residues. CDR1 SQVTM and CDR2 ANQGSEA come from the germline V gene. The ends lost 4 bases at V and 5 bases at J; junction bases unmatched: 6. CDR3 sequence: CSVAGTRGTGELFF. For the CDR3, the DNA is TGCAGCGTTGCGGGGACTAGAGGGACCGGGGAGCTGTTTTTT.

This clonotype was seen more than once but under ten times. A much larger clone differs by one base, so this may be a read error. This CDR3 is missing its conserved last phenylalanine or tryptophan, likely due to a read error. This rearrangement joins TRBV6-1 to TRBJ2-2, with no clear D. Trimming took off 5 bases at V and 1 base at J, with 8 bases between the two ends. Looked up from germline, CDR1 is MNHNS and CDR2 is SASEGT. This CDR3 has 14 amino acids. The CDR3 nucleotides are TGTGCCAGCAGTTTTCGACAGAACACCGGGGAGCTGTTTTCT. Amino acid sequence: CASSFRQNTGELFS.

To note about this clonotype: Germline is not matched at one junction end, which may reflect a read error. This chain links TRBV6-6 with TRBJ2-5; 8 bases are shared with TRBD2. The V gene's germline CDR1 is MNHNY and CDR2 SVGAGI (reference sequence). CDR3 size: 13 residues. The CDR3 sequence: CASSLAGMGTQYF. The CDR3 DNA reads as TGTGCCAGTAGTTTAGCGGGAATGGGGACCCAGTACTTC.

Details on this clonotype: A read error may produce the germline difference seen at one junction end. V is TRBV11-2 and J is TRBJ2-7, with D possibly TRBD1 on 6 matching bases. CDR3 length equals 14 residues. Germline CDR1 SGHAT, CDR2 FQNNGV. CDR3 in DNA: TGTCCCAGCAGCTTCAAGGGACATATCGACGAGCAGTACTTC. Its protein is CPSSFKGHIDEQYF.

This clonotype was seen a handful of times. A much bigger clone sits one base away, suggesting this may be a read error. The V call is TRBV12-3 or TRBV12-4, the J call TRBJ2-7; D is uncertain. CDR3 length equals 14 residues. CDR3 amino acids: CASSFDRSGNEQCF. The CDR3 DNA follows: TGTGCCAGCAGTTTCGATCGGAGTGGCAACGAGCAGTGCTTC.

On this clonotype: The junction departs from germline at one end; a sequencing error may be responsible. J is TRBJ2-6 and V is TRBV7-9, with D perhaps TRBD1 or TRBD2 (5 bases each). CDR3 length: 15 amino acids. The germline CDR1 and CDR2 sequences are SEHNR and FQNEAQ (reference sequence). In nucleotides, the CDR3 is TGTGGCAGCACCGGGGAAGACTCTGGGGCCAACGTCCCGACTTTC. Its translation is CGSTGEDSGANVPTF. Based on the CDR3 plus reference TRBV7-9 and TRBJ2-6, the full variable domain is DTGVSQNPRHKITKRGQNVTFRCDPISEHNRLYWYRQTLGQGPEFLTYFQNEAQLEKSRLLSDRFSAERPKGSFSTLEIQRTEQGDSAMYLCGSTGEDSGANVPTFGAGSRLTVL.

Concerning this clonotype: A junction boundary mismatches the germline segment, possibly from a read error. This chain joins TRBV6-1 and TRBJ1-1, with a possible D match to TRBD1 (6 bases). Germline loops: CDR1 MNHNS, CDR2 SASEGT. The CDR3 has 17 amino acids. The CDR3 loop is CTSSGRDTDLGYGEAFF. The CDR3 DNA reads TGTACCAGCAGTGGCCGGGACACTGACTTGGGATATGGTGAAGCTTTCTTT.

This clonotype was observed a single time. Given a much more abundant clone one base away, this may be a read error. This chain connects TRBV12-5 to TRBJ2-1; 11 nucleotides align to TRBD2. CDR3 size: 16 residues. The germline V gene encodes CDR1 LGHNT and CDR2 FRNRAP. CDR3 protein: CASGLVLAGEGNEQSF. The CDR3 bases are TGTGCTAGTGGTTTGGTACTAGCGGGAGAGGGGAATGAGCAGTCCTTC.

Turning to this clonotype: A junction boundary mismatches the germline segment, possibly from a read error. The rearrangement joins TRBV7-8 to TRBJ1-4; D gene unclear. CDR1 is SGHVS and CDR2 is FQNEAQ in the germline V gene. There are 16 residues in the CDR3. Written as DNA, the CDR3 is TGTGCCAGCAGCTTATCCCGGGATTGGGAAAATGAAAAATTGTTTTTT. Translation: CASSLSRDWENEKLFF.

The chain links TRBV6-6 to TRBJ2-5; the D gene is possibly TRBD1 (6 bases). This CDR3 has 13 residues. CDR1 and CDR2 (germline): MNHNY, SVGAGI (reference sequence). The germline V and J ends were trimmed by 11 bases and 1 base, with 14 bases remaining between them. CDR3 in amino acids: CAGTRDIQETQYF. CDR3 DNA: TGTGCCGGCACTAGGGACATCCAAGAGACCCAGTACTTC.

Note on this clonotype: One end of the junction fails to match germline, which may point to a read error. The J gene is TRBJ2-7, the V gene TRBV11-2; the D gene is possibly TRBD2 (6 bases). This CDR3 has 16 amino acids. CDR1 and CDR2 (germline): SGHAT, FQNNGV. CDR3 bases: TGTGCCAGCAGATTCCGGGACTCGGTCCGCCAAGAGACCCAGTGCTTC. As protein: CASRFRDSVRQETQCF.

This clonotype was observed at least ten times. The chain recombines TRBV6-6 with TRBJ1-1; a possible D gene is TRBD1 (5 bases). The germline V gene has CDR1 MNHNY and CDR2 SVGAGI (reference sequence). CDR3 length: 13 amino acids. V lost 6 bases, J lost 4 bases, and 12 bases lay in between. For the CDR3, the DNA is TGTGCCAGCAGCCGTGGGGGGGGCACTGAAGCTTTCTTT. It translates to CASSRGGGTEAFF.

In regard to this clonotype: One base away lies a much larger clone, so this may be a sequencing read error. The J gene is TRBJ2-1, the V gene TRBV7-8, with 10 bases that match TRBD2. This CDR3 is 17 amino acids long. Germline assignment: CDR1 SGHVS and CDR2 FQNEAQ. The DNA of the CDR3 is TGTGCCAGCAGCTTAGTGGCCCTAGCGGGGGTTTACGATGAGCACTTCTTC. As protein: CASSLVALAGVYDEHFF. Filled out from reference TRBV7-8 and TRBJ2-1, the complete variable domain reads GAGVSQSPRYKVAKRGQDVALRCDPISGHVSLFWYQQALGQGPEFLTYFQNEAQLDKSGLPSDRFFAERPEGSVSTLKIQRTQQEDSAVYLCASSLVALAGVYDEHFFGPGTRLTVL.

A word on this clonotype: A read error may account for a junction end that differs from germline. The chain recombines TRBV11-2 with TRBJ2-7, with D perhaps TRBD1 (6 bases). The CDR3 covers 17 residues. Per the germline V gene, CDR1 is SGHAT and CDR2 is FQNNGV. The CDR3 region is CASSLDFGTPSSYERCF. The CDR3, as DNA: TGTGCCAGCAGCCTAGACTTCGGGACACCCAGCTCCTACGAGCGGTGCTTC.

Concerning this clonotype: A single base separates this from a much larger clone, so it may be a read error. The chain combines TRBV6-1 with TRBJ1-6; D not certain. The CDR3 contains 15 residues. Germline CDR1 reads MNHNS; CDR2 reads SASEGT. CDR3 in amino acids: CVSSEAGGYWAPLHF. The CDR3 DNA reads TGTGTCAGCAGTGAGGCCGGTGGATATTGGGCACCCCTCCACTTT.

Points on this clonotype: It may be a read error: a sequence one base away is much more abundant. The V call is TRBV12-3 or TRBV12-4, the J call TRBJ2-1; D unclear. V dropped 1 base and J dropped 7 bases, with 5 bases sitting between them. The CDR3 has 12 residues. Here the CDR3 reads CASSLVSNEQFF. Here the CDR3 DNA reads TGTGCCAGCAGTTTAGTGTCAAATGAGCAGTTCTTC.

Note on this clonotype: The junction shows a germline mismatch at one end, possibly a read error. This CDR3 is CSIEEGVGDTQYF. For the CDR3, the DNA is TGTAGCATTGAAGAGGGAGTGGGGGATACGCAGTATTTT. V is TRBV29-1 and J is TRBJ2-3; weak D call: TRBD2 (5 bases). The germline V gene encodes CDR1 SQVTM and CDR2 ANQGSEA. CDR3 size: 13 residues.

With regard to this clonotype: One base away lies a much larger clone, so this may be a sequencing read error. The chain links TRBV7-8 to TRBJ2-1, with D perhaps assigned TRBD1 or TRBD2 (7 bases each). Germline assignment: CDR1 SGHVS and CDR2 FQNEAQ. This CDR3 is 15 amino acids long. CDR3 nucleotides: TGTGCCAGCAGCTTAGGCGGGGGACAGCACAATAAGCAGTTCTTC. Protein product: CASSLGGGQHNKQFF. Full variable domain (remainder filled in from reference TRBV7-8 and TRBJ2-1): GAGVSQSPRYKVAKRGQDVALRCDPISGHVSLFWYQQALGQGPEFLTYFQNEAQLDKSGLPSDRFFAERPEGSVSTLKIQRTQQEDSAVYLCASSLGGGQHNKQFFGPGTRLTVL.

This clonotype was detected once. A much larger clone differs from this one at a single base, so this may be a read error. J is TRBJ2-2 and V is TRBV6-6, with D perhaps matching TRBD2 (5 bases). The CDR3 runs to 13 residues. Germline CDR1 reads MNHNY; CDR2 reads SVGAGI (reference sequence). The CDR3 reads CASSPLPAGELLF. DNA for the CDR3: TGTGCCAGCAGTCCCCTACCTGCCGGGGAGCTGCTTTTT.

With regard to this clonotype: The junction differs from germline at one of its ends, possibly a read error. The chain employs TRBV10-3 and TRBJ2-1; the D call may be TRBD1 or TRBD2 (5 bases each). Germline V CDR1 and CDR2: ENHRY, SYGVKD. This CDR3 spans 12 amino acids. The DNA for the CDR3 is TGTGCCATCGGTGACGGGACGAGTGAGCAGTTCTTC. Amino acids: CAIGDGTSEQFF.

This clonotype was recorded many times. This sequence joins TRBV29-1 and TRBJ1-2; no clear D gene. Germline V gene sequence: CDR1 SQVTM, CDR2 ANQGSEA. The CDR3 has 14 amino acids. V lost 1 base and J lost 4, with 13 bases in between. CDR3 DNA sequence: TGCAGCGTTGAAGCGGTTGGGGTGGGCTATGGCTACACCTTC. This codes for CSVEAVGVGYGYTF.

The chain links TRBV7-8 to TRBJ2-2; D may be TRBD1 (6 bases). The CDR3 has 15 amino acids. With 8 bases removed from V and 5 bases from J, the gap between germline ends came to 18 bases. Germline lookup yields CDR1 SGHVS and CDR2 FQNEAQ. CDR3 nucleotides: TGTGCCAGCCGCCTCGGGGCAGGGGATACCGGGGAGCTGTTTTTT. Protein: CASRLGAGDTGELFF.

As to this clonotype: A single base separates this from a much larger clone, so it may be a read error. V usage is TRBV10-3 and J usage is TRBJ1-3, with D possibly TRBD1 on 6 matching bases. V gave up 4 bases and J gave up 6 bases, with 22 bases separating them. The CDR3 loop spans 17 amino acids. The germline CDR1 and CDR2 sequences are ENHRY and SYGVKD. The CDR3 is CAISVGTGIMDVNTIYF. The CDR3 DNA reads TGTGCCATCAGTGTAGGAACAGGGATAATGGACGTAAACACCATATATTTT.

In this sample, this clonotype turned up many times. This chain links TRBV4-1 with TRBJ2-2; 11 bases are shared with TRBD2. V trimming: 3 bases; J trimming: 3 bases; junction bases outside the gene matches: 6. The germline V gene has CDR1 MGHRA and CDR2 YSYEKL. CDR3 length: 17 amino acids. CDR3 amino acids: CASSHVSGRADTGELFF. For the CDR3, the DNA is TGCGCCAGCAGCCATGTTAGCGGGAGGGCGGACACCGGGGAGCTGTTTTTT.

About this clonotype: A much more abundant neighbour one base away suggests this may be a read error. The genes are TRBV10-2 and TRBJ2-2, with no clear D. The CDR3 is made up of 14 amino acids. Germline CDR1 is WSHSY and CDR2 is SAAADI. The CDR3 loop is CASRRDLNIGELFF. The DNA of the CDR3 is TGCGCCAGCCGGCGAGATCTTAACATCGGGGAGCTGTTTTTT.

Note on this clonotype: The CDR3 does not end in the conserved phenylalanine or tryptophan, so this is likely a read error. The chain is built from TRBV2 and TRBJ2-2; D not resolved. Germline loops: CDR1 SNHLY, CDR2 FYNNEI. This CDR3 comprises 13 residues. V was shortened by 5 bases and J by 3 bases, with 7 bases between the two germline ends. In DNA, the CDR3 is TGTGCCAGCAGTCCCCGCGACACCGGGGAGCTGTTTCTT. It codes for CASSPRDTGELFL.

This clonotype showed up many times. The chain is built from TRBV4-1 and TRBJ2-7, with D perhaps TRBD1 or TRBD2 (5 bases each). Trimming removed 0 bases from V and 0 bases from J, with 9 bases in between. Germline values: CDR1 MGHRA, CDR2 YSYEKL. This CDR3 contains 15 residues. The CDR3 DNA sequence: TGCGCCAGCAGCCAAGAACCGGGACCCTCCTACGAGCAGTACTTC. Protein: CASSQEPGPSYEQYF.